Below, 27 T cell receptor beta chains from the same sample are listed, as sequenced in a study of T-cell reconstitution after alpha-beta-depleted transplantation in children. As it was prepared, the TCRbeta library received unique molecular identifiers. TCRdb passed the PCR reads through MiXCR, listing each CDR3 protein once. The data contain under 250,000 distinct CDR3 sequences, approximately 6.9% of them seen just once; the ten biggest clones take up 5% to 6.5%. Material: PBMCs, obtained before TCRalphabeta/CD19-depleted stem cell transplant. The source is a boy aged 2-9 years with acute lymphoblastic leukemia, due to receive a stem cell transplant.

This clonotype was seen only a few times. J is TRBJ2-7 and V is TRBV7-2, with 8 positions matching TRBD2. This CDR3 contains 14 residues. Germline V gives CDR1 SGHTA, CDR2 FQGNSA. V shed 3 bases, J shed 6 bases, and the junction held 7 bases outside the gene matches. CDR3 DNA: TGTGCCAGCAGCTTCAAGCGGGAGACAGGCGAGCAGTACTTC. This sequence encodes CASSFKRETGEQYF.

There are many counts of this clonotype. V is TRBV5-1 and J is TRBJ2-3; TRBD1 or TRBD2 may be the D gene (5 bases each). Germline CDR1 SGHRS, CDR2 YFSETQ. V lost 3 bases, J lost 1 base, and 15 bases lay in between. There are 16 residues in the CDR3. The CDR3 DNA sequence: TGCGCCAGCAGCTCCCAGGGAGCGCGCGGCACAGATACGCAGTATTTT. It encodes CASSSQGARGTDTQYF.

The V call is TRBV29-1, the J call TRBJ1-2; D possibly corresponds to TRBD1 (5 bases). Between the trimmed V and J ends, which lost 4 bases and 6 bases, there was a span of 9 bases. This CDR3 contains 11 residues. Germline V CDR1 and CDR2: SQVTM, ANQGSEA. CDR3 coding DNA: TGCAGCGTTGGGACATACGATGGCTACACCTTC. Its translation is CSVGTYDGYTF.

This clonotype came up many times. This chain uses TRBV14 with TRBJ1-1; D ambiguous. The CDR3 sequence is 15 residues long. Deletions cut 0 bases from V and 7 bases from J, with 15 bases between. The V gene's germline CDR1 is SGHDN and CDR2 FVKESK. The CDR3 protein is CASSQEDGNPLEAFF. As DNA, the CDR3 is TGTGCCAGCAGCCAAGAAGACGGGAATCCCCTTGAAGCTTTCTTT.

This clonotype was recorded at least ten times. The chain uses TRBV7-9 and TRBJ2-1; 8 bases agree with TRBD2. The CDR3 runs 16 residues. Germline trimming cut 0 bases from V and 5 bases from J; bases unmatched to any gene: 6. From germline, CDR1 is SEHNR and CDR2 FQNEAQ (reference sequence). The CDR3 protein is CASSLAPSGGDNEQFF. The CDR3 coding sequence is TGTGCCAGCAGCTTAGCGCCCAGCGGGGGAGACAATGAGCAGTTCTTC.

The chain joins TRBV7-2 to TRBJ1-5; D is undetermined. This CDR3 contains 15 residues. Trimming took off 1 base at V and 0 bases at J, with 7 bases between the two ends. Germline lookup yields CDR1 SGHTA and CDR2 FQGNSA. The chain's CDR3 is CASSLGPISNQPQHF. CDR3 nucleotides: TGTGCCAGCAGCTTAGGGCCGATTAGCAATCAGCCCCAGCATTTT.

At least ten counts were recorded for this clonotype. The rearrangement uses TRBV3-1 and TRBJ2-2; D is perhaps TRBD1 or TRBD2 (5 bases each). The CDR3 contains 14 residues. The V end lost 5 bases, the J end lost 4 bases, and 11 bases lay between the germline ends. Germline CDR1 is LGHDT and CDR2 is YNNKEL (reference sequence). For the CDR3, the DNA is TGTGCCAGCAGCGACCGGGGCCTCACCGGGGAGCTGTTTTTT. The encoded protein is CASSDRGLTGELFF.

This clonotype was picked up a small number of times. The rearrangement joins TRBV3-1 to TRBJ2-7; 12 nucleotides match TRBD2. Trimming at V came to 4 bases and at J to 5 bases, leaving 9 bases not matched to a gene. The CDR3 totals 16 residues. In germline, CDR1 is LGHDT, CDR2 YNNKEL (reference sequence). CDR3 sequence (DNA): TGTGCCAGCAGCCGAAGGACTAGCGGGACCTTCGACGAGCAGTACTTC. Its translation is CASSRRTSGTFDEQYF.

This clonotype was counted many times. This chain uses TRBV7-9 with TRBJ1-2; no clear D gene. V was pared by 1 base and J by 2 bases, with 8 bases between. The CDR3 is made up of 14 amino acids. Germline CDR1 and CDR2: SEHNR and FQNEAQ (reference sequence). DNA of the CDR3: TGTGCCAGCAGCTTAGTACCAGGAAACTATGGCTACACCTTC. Amino acid sequence: CASSLVPGNYGYTF. Full variable domain (remainder filled in from reference TRBV7-9 and TRBJ1-2): DTGVSQNPRHKITKRGQNVTFRCDPISEHNRLYWYRQTLGQGPEFLTYFQNEAQLEKSRLLSDRFSAERPKGSFSTLEIQRTEQGDSAMYLCASSLVPGNYGYTFGSGTRLTVV.

This clonotype was observed at least ten times. For the CDR3, the DNA is TGTGCCAGCAGCCTGTCGTCGGCCCAAATATCCCATCACTATGGCTACACCTTC. Encoded protein: CASSLSSAQISHHYGYTF. The V call is TRBV7-9, the J call TRBJ1-2; no clear D. Germline assignment: CDR1 SEHNR and CDR2 FQNEAQ (reference sequence). Deletions cut 5 bases from V and 3 bases from J, with 25 bases between. The CDR3 runs 18 residues.

The chain uses TRBV7-7 and TRBJ2-1, with D perhaps matching TRBD2 (6 bases). Germline V gives CDR1 SSHAT, CDR2 FNYEAQ (reference sequence). The germline V and J ends were trimmed by 1 base and 11 bases, with 12 bases remaining between them. The length of the CDR3 is 13 residues. The CDR3 loop is CASSLVGSGQQFF. The CDR3 nucleotides read TGTGCCAGCAGCTTAGTCGGTAGCGGTCAGCAGTTCTTC.

This clonotype was counted between two and nine times. The chain has TRBV28 and TRBJ1-1; no clear D gene. The germline V gene has CDR1 MDHEN and CDR2 SYDVKM. The CDR3 is 15 residues long. The V and J ends lost 1 base and 0 bases respectively, with 9 bases between them. The CDR3 spells CASSLSGHMNTEAFF. CDR3 in DNA: TGTGCCAGCAGTTTATCGGGTCATATGAACACTGAAGCTTTCTTT. Looking up the rest from reference TRBV28 and TRBJ1-1 gives the full variable domain: DVKVTQSSRYLVKRTGEKVFLECVQDMDHENMFWYRQDPGLGLRLIYFSYDVKMKEKGDIPEGYSVSREKKERFSLILESASTNQTSMYLCASSLSGHMNTEAFFGQGTRLTVV.

In its sample, this clonotype was seen many times. The V gene is TRBV27, the J gene TRBJ2-2; D call uncertain. Germline V lookup: CDR1 MNHEY, CDR2 SMNVEV (reference sequence). The CDR3 length is 14 residues. V was pared by 0 bases and J by 4 bases, with 6 bases between. The CDR3 DNA is TGTGCCAGCAGTTTATCGCCGAGCACCGGGGAGCTGTTTTTT. Translation gives CASSLSPSTGELFF.

This clonotype was picked up many times. This chain connects TRBV15 to TRBJ2-1; 11 bases are a match to TRBD2. CDR1 is LNHNV and CDR2 is YYDKDF in the germline V gene (reference sequence). J gave up 0 bases and V 5 bases, and 3 bases lay outside the gene matches. This CDR3 is 16 amino acids long. CDR3 coding DNA: TGTGCCACCAGCGAAACTAGCGGGGGCTCCTACAATGAGCAGTTCTTC. Amino acid sequence: CATSETSGGSYNEQFF.

This clonotype showed up just a few times. The V gene is TRBV5-6, the J gene TRBJ2-3; D may correspond to TRBD1 or TRBD2 (5 bases each). Germline CDR1 reads SGHDT; CDR2 reads YYEEEE. With 5 bases removed from V and 6 bases from J, the gap between germline ends came to 19 bases. There are 15 residues in the CDR3. DNA for the CDR3: TGTGCCAGCAGAGCTCGGGGCGGGCTTGGTGATACGCAGTATTTT. Its translation is CASRARGGLGDTQYF.

The chain uses TRBV20-1 and TRBJ1-2, with D unclear. V was clipped by 6 bases and J by 2 bases, with 22 bases between them. Germline-derived CDR1 and CDR2 are DFQATT and SNEGSKA (reference sequence). This CDR3 is 16 amino acids long. The CDR3 DNA reads TGCAGTGCAACGGTCAAGGGTAAAGAGGCCAACTATGGCTACACCTTC. Its translation is CSATVKGKEANYGYTF.

The gene calls are TRBV5-5 and TRBJ1-6; a possible D gene is TRBD1 (5 bases). Between the trimmed V and J ends, which lost 3 bases and 9 bases, there was a span of 10 bases. This CDR3 comprises 13 residues. Germline V gene data show CDR1 as SGHKS and CDR2 as YYEKEE (reference sequence). Written as DNA, the CDR3 is TGTGCCAGCAGCTCAGGGCTCGCTTCACCCCTCCACTTT. This codes for CASSSGLASPLHF.

There are many counts of this clonotype. The chain employs TRBV20-1 and TRBJ2-7, with D possibly TRBD2 on 5 matching bases. Trimming removed 4 bases at V and 1 base at J, with 14 bases between. The CDR3 extends over 14 amino acids. Germline CDR1 reads DFQATT; CDR2 reads SNEGSKA (reference sequence). This CDR3 reads CSATQEGWSYEQYF. The CDR3 DNA is TGCAGTGCTACTCAAGAGGGATGGTCCTACGAGCAGTACTTC.

This clonotype was counted many times. This chain links TRBV20-1 with TRBJ2-1; tentatively, D is TRBD2 (5 bases). Trimming removed 0 bases at V and 5 bases at J, with 14 bases between. This CDR3 region has 15 residues. The germline V gene has CDR1 DFQATT and CDR2 SNEGSKA (reference sequence). The CDR3 protein is CSARDRGSWDNEQFF. DNA for the CDR3: TGCAGTGCTAGAGATCGGGGTAGCTGGGACAATGAGCAGTTCTTC.

This clonotype was observed at least ten times. The chain is built from TRBV10-2 and TRBJ1-1; no clear D gene. Germline V gene lookup returns CDR1 WSHSY and CDR2 SAAADI. The V gene lost 3 bases and the J gene lost 0 bases, with 8 bases spanning the gap. The CDR3 spans 14 residues. CDR3 protein: CASSDKFLNTEAFF. For the CDR3, the DNA is TGCGCCAGCAGTGATAAGTTCTTGAACACTGAAGCTTTCTTT.

Ten or more counts support this clonotype. V usage is TRBV11-2 and J usage is TRBJ2-1; D is unclear. This CDR3 spans 13 amino acids. The germline CDR1 and CDR2 sequences are SGHAT and FQNNGV. V was pared by 5 bases and J by 8 bases, with 13 bases between. The CDR3: CASSTDPPDEQFF. The CDR3 nucleotides read TGTGCCAGCAGCACGGACCCTCCGGATGAGCAGTTCTTC.

CDR3 DNA: TGTGCCAGCACCCTCAAGAGGGGGATCTTCTACGAGCAGTACTTC. Its translation is CASTLKRGIFYEQYF. The genes are TRBV27 and TRBJ2-7; D is possibly TRBD1 (6 bases). Deletions cut 7 bases from V and 3 bases from J, with 19 bases between. This CDR3 spans 15 amino acids. The germline CDR1 and CDR2 sequences are MNHEY and SMNVEV (reference sequence).

At least ten counts were recorded for this clonotype. The chain carries TRBV19 and TRBJ2-5, with TRBD2 matching 8 bases. The length of the CDR3 is 14 residues. CDR1 and CDR2 from the germline V gene are LNHDA and SQIVND (reference sequence). V shed 8 bases and J 5 bases; nucleotides not matched to a gene: 10. The CDR3: CASGSQAGVETQYF. The CDR3 DNA sequence: TGTGCCAGTGGCAGTCAAGCGGGAGTGGAGACCCAGTACTTC. Full variable domain (outside the CDR3, taken from reference TRBV19 and TRBJ2-5): DGGITQSPKYLFRKEGQNVTLSCEQNLNHDAMYWYRQDPGQGLRLIYYSQIVNDFQKGDIAEGYSVSREKKESFPLTVTSAQKNPTAFYLCASGSQAGVETQYFGPGTRLLVL.

V usage is TRBV7-2 and J usage is TRBJ2-1; D unclear. From germline, CDR1 is SGHTA and CDR2 FQGNSA. The CDR3 spans 14 residues. The V gene lost 1 base and the J gene lost 9 bases, with 13 bases spanning the gap. The CDR3 protein is CASSLVPRVGEQFF. CDR3 nucleotides: TGTGCCAGCAGCTTAGTCCCCAGAGTGGGTGAGCAGTTCTTC.

This clonotype appeared a few times. The chain joins TRBV28 to TRBJ2-5; 7 nucleotides match TRBD2. Germline-derived CDR1 and CDR2 are MDHEN and SYDVKM. The CDR3 loop spans 12 amino acids. With 3 bases clipped from V and 14 bases from J, the junction kept 9 bases outside the gene matches. In DNA, the CDR3 is TGTGCCAGCAGTTTCCGCGGGGGAGTGGGTTACTTC. It encodes CASSFRGGVGYF. Supplemented by reference TRBV28 and TRBJ2-5, the full variable domain reads DVKVTQSSRYLVKRTGEKVFLECVQDMDHENMFWYRQDPGLGLRLIYFSYDVKMKEKGDIPEGYSVSREKKERFSLILESASTNQTSMYLCASSFRGGVGYFGPGTRLLVL.

This chain joins TRBV2 and TRBJ2-7; D gene ambiguous. The CDR3 sequence is 15 residues long. V gave up 2 bases and J gave up 3 bases, with 14 bases separating them. Germline assignment: CDR1 SNHLY and CDR2 FYNNEI. CDR3 nucleotides: TGTGCCAGCAGTGAACGGTCGAAAGGTGGCTACGAGCAGTACTTC. This codes for CASSERSKGGYEQYF.

This clonotype was detected ten times or more. The gene calls are TRBV28 and TRBJ2-7; D gene unclear. The V and J ends lost 6 bases and 2 bases respectively, with 11 bases between them. The CDR3 contains 13 residues. Germline CDR1 is MDHEN and CDR2 is SYDVKM. Here the CDR3 DNA reads TGTGCCAGCAGCTTAGGGCAGACCTACGAGCAGTACTTC. Protein product: CASSLGQTYEQYF.